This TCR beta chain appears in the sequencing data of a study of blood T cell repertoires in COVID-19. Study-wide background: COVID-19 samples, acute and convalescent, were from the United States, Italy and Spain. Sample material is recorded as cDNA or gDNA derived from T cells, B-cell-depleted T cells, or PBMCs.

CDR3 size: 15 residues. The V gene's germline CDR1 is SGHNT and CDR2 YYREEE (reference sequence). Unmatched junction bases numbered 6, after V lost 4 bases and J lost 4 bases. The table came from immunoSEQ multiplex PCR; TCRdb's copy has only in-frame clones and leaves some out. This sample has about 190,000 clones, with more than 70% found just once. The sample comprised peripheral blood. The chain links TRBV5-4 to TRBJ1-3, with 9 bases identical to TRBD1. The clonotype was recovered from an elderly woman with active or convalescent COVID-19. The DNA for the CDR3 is TGTGCCAGCAGCCCCCGACAGGGGGGCGGAAACACCATATATTTT. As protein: CASSPRQGGGNTIYF.